This T cell receptor (beta chain) appears in the sequencing data of a study of blood T cells in healthy people across ages (dated by TCRdb to about 2015). A note on the overall study: In model experiments, template switching captured about one uniquely barcoded TCR beta cDNA molecule for every two T cells. Using deep sequencing normalized with unique cDNA molecular identifiers, the study measured how TCR beta repertoire diversity changes with age. Donors were grouped into four age groups: young (average approximately 16 years), middle-aged (roughly 38), aged (roughly 67) and long-lived (less than 85). To avoid experimental bias, donors of different ages were spread randomly across the sequencing lanes. Two additional independent replicas of 1 million unique cDNA reads from the same blood draw were analyzed for two donors (one aged 18 to 30 and one aged 80 or older).

This clonotype was seen a handful of times. No cognate antigen has been identified for it. No much larger clone exists at a distance of one base, and base qualities are not known. Library method: 5' RACE. The sequencing machine was an Illumina HiSeq 2500. A second PCR of 7 to 11 cycles was performed with a sample-barcoded 5' primer and a J-beta primer mix. A template-switch 5' adaptor carrying 12 random nucleotides introduced a unique molecular identifier onto each TCR beta cDNA molecule. At least 2.5 million CDR3-containing paired-end reads were obtained from each sample. All of the RNA was converted into first-strand cDNA using the Mint cDNA synthesis kit, with a TRBC-specific oligonucleotide serving as the primer. After uracil-DNA glycosylase treatment, a first 18-cycle PCR used universal primers M1SS and BC2_uni_R on all cDNA. Per the source publication's procedure: For normalization, 1 million high-quality reads, each with a distinct molecular identifier, were randomly selected from each sample. Instead of being binned into consensus sequences, reads that shared molecular identifiers were thrown out. CDR3 identification, clonotype clustering and error correction used MiTCR with a Q25 quality threshold and the strictest error-elimination algorithm. A nonparametric unseen species model using Euler transformation provided a lower-bound estimate of total TCR beta diversity. TCRdb cleaned the public reads at Q25 with fastp, built clones with MiXCR and kept in-frame beta chains. Every entry covers one CDR3 protein and lists the most common genes and DNA from its rows. These V and J calls rely on TCRdb rather than the paper's analysis. The sample has 700,000 to 850,000 distinct CDR3 sequences on record, about 55% of them singletons. The leading ten clones occupy around 41% of the sample.

The study at large found these results: Compared with the aged group, more naive CD4+ T cells, fewer expanded clones and increased TCR diversity were shown by the long-lived group, suggesting age selection. Observed TCR beta diversity correlated strongly with the percentage of naive T cells measured by flow cytometry. Estimates of total diversity from one million sequenced T cells were regarded as lower bounds and underestimates. Donor CMV infection status was unknown, potentially confounding age-related changes in expanded clonotypes. As age increased, observed TCR beta diversity per million T cells dropped in a roughly linear way, and a significant reduction was already evident by age 40. Bulk unsorted PBMC profiling prevented conclusive comparison of naive and antigen-experienced compartments.

The donors were 40 or so Caucasian individuals from Russia, aged roughly 6 to 95 years, who were systemically healthy. Each donor gave 8 to 10 milliliters of peripheral blood, collected into EDTA-treated Vacutainer tubes. Ficoll-Paque density-gradient centrifugation was used to isolate PBMCs, with at least 6.5 million per sample. Trizol reagent was used to extract total RNA from PBMCs, with at least 5 micrograms per sample. The percentages of naive CD45RAhigh/CD27high T cells were determined by flow cytometry on a PBMC aliquot from every donor. From the germline V gene, CDR1 is SGHTA and CDR2 is FQGNSA. The CDR3 measures 12 amino acids from cysteine to phenylalanine. Just CDR3 DNA is preserved here, 36 bases in frame from base 1. Cut back by 3 bases and 5 bases, the V and J ends lie 7 bases apart.

The sequenced sample consisted of blood. This receptor was obtained from a man older than 75 in good health. The sequence joins TRBV7-2 to TRBJ2-5; the D region possibly corresponds to TRBD2 (6 bases align). The DNA sequence is given as TGTGCCAGCAGCTTCCTAGCGGAGACCCAGTACTTC. The encoded protein is CASSFLAETQYF.